The 11 T cell receptor beta chains given below trace back to one sample, sequenced in a study of blood T cell repertoires in COVID-19. The data were produced by immunoSEQ multiplex PCR, yet TCRdb's version contains in-frame clones alone and is incomplete. The table records under 250,000 clones, under 90% of them present only once. Sequencing used peripheral blood. The receptor set was obtained from a man aged 55 to 70 who had recovered from COVID-19.

As regards this clone: At the DNA level, this CDR3 is encoded by other sequences in the same sample as well. V is TRBV5-1 and J is TRBJ1-1; D remains unclear. The ends were cut back, 1 base at V and 0 bases at J, with 7 bases in the middle. The CDR3 is 14 amino acids. CDR1 is SGHRS, CDR2 YFSETQ, per germline. The CDR3 nucleotides are TGCGCCAGCAGCTTGTTGTCAGTGAACACTGAAGCTTTCTTT. It codes for CASSLLSVNTEAFF.

V usage is TRBV5-6 and J usage is TRBJ1-5; 9 bases align to TRBD1. Looked up from germline, CDR1 is SGHDT and CDR2 is YYEEEE. CDR3 length: 16 amino acids. With V trimmed by 0 bases and J by 6 bases, 7 bases remained unmatched. CDR3 region: CASSLAGGQGGQPQHF. The CDR3 nucleotides read TGTGCCAGCAGCTTGGCCGGGGGACAGGGAGGTCAGCCCCAGCATTTT.

CDR3 protein: CASSAFDSGAAEGNTIYF. CDR3 coding DNA: TGCGCCAGCAGCGCCTTCGACTCAGGGGCCGCGGAGGGAAACACCATATATTTT. The V gene is TRBV5-1, the J gene TRBJ1-3, with D possibly TRBD1 on 6 matching bases. Germline-derived CDR1 and CDR2 are SGHRS and YFSETQ. CDR3 size: 18 residues. Trimming took off 4 bases at V and 4 bases at J, with 24 bases between the two ends.

This chain connects TRBV5-1 to TRBJ2-2, with 16 bases that match TRBD2. Germline assignment: CDR1 SGHRS and CDR2 YFSETQ. The CDR3 runs 19 residues. Trimming removed 1 base from V and 0 bases from J; junction bases left unmatched: 3. CDR3 protein: CASSLSGTSGGANTGELFF. In DNA, the CDR3 is TGCGCCAGCAGCTTGAGCGGGACTAGCGGGGGGGCGAACACCGGGGAGCTGTTTTTT.

This rearrangement joins TRBV5-1 to TRBJ1-2; 7 nucleotides agree with TRBD1. V gave up 6 bases and J gave up 5 bases; unmatched junction bases: 16. CDR3 size: 16 residues. Germline CDR1 SGHRS, CDR2 YFSETQ. The CDR3 region has the DNA TGCGCCAGCACTCAAACGGCCGGGACAGACAATTATGGCTACACCTTC. Encoded protein: CASTQTAGTDNYGYTF.

Turning to this clone: In the same sample, other DNA sequences code for this CDR3. The rearrangement uses TRBV12-3 or TRBV12-4 and TRBJ2-5; D may be TRBD1 (5 bases). Trimming pared 2 bases from V and 4 bases from J, leaving 5 bases between. This CDR3 spans 12 amino acids. CDR3 sequence (DNA): TGTGCCAGCAGTTTAAGGGGAGAGACCCAGTACTTC. Amino acids: CASSLRGETQYF.

The DNA of the CDR3 is TGTGCCAGCAGCAATAACCAGGACAGCCCCAGCAATGAAAAACTGTTTTTT. Residues: CASSNNQDSPSNEKLFF. This sequence joins TRBV21-1 and TRBJ1-4; the table's D call of TRBD1 was not tested on the DNA. TRBV21-1 constitutes a pseudogene. This CDR3 has 17 amino acids.

The chain joins TRBV2 to TRBJ2-5; 10 bases agree with TRBD2. CDR3 length equals 17 residues. Trimming at V came to 5 bases and at J to 2 bases, leaving 11 bases not matched to a gene. Germline assignment: CDR1 SNHLY and CDR2 FYNNEI. CDR3 sequence reads: CASSYALAGRSQETQYF. CDR3 sequence (DNA): TGTGCCAGCAGTTACGCACTAGCGGGGCGATCTCAAGAGACCCAGTACTTC.

The rearrangement joins TRBV6-5 to TRBJ2-7, with D possibly being TRBD1 (6 bases). V lost 6 bases to trimming and J lost 2 bases, with 14 bases between them. In germline, CDR1 is MNHEY, CDR2 SVGAGI. The CDR3 is 14 residues long. The CDR3 DNA follows: TGTGCCAGCAGCCACTTGGACAGTCCCTACGAGCAGTACTTC. Its translation: CASSHLDSPYEQYF.

This chain links TRBV18 with TRBJ1-6, with D possibly being TRBD1 (6 bases). Germline lookup yields CDR1 KGHSH and CDR2 LQKENI. The CDR3 has 15 residues. The V end lost 2 bases, the J end lost 4 bases, and 9 bases lay between the germline ends. The CDR3 is CASSPAGTYNSPLHF. CDR3 nucleotide sequence: TGTGCCAGCTCACCAGCCGGGACATATAATTCACCCCTCCACTTT.

This chain uses TRBV7-2 with TRBJ1-2, with TRBD1 identical over 9 bases. Germline-derived CDR1 and CDR2 are SGHTA and FQGNSA. Trimming cost V 5 bases and J 6 bases; bases outside gene matches: 4. This CDR3 has 13 amino acids. CDR3 bases: TGTGCCAGCAGCATCCGGGACAGGGATGGCTACACCTTC. It codes for CASSIRDRDGYTF.